A single sample gave rise to the 9 T cell receptor beta chains below, sequenced in a study of shared clonotypes between healthy human individuals. Sequencing was performed with immunoSEQ multiplex PCR; in TCRdb, only in-frame clones are kept and a portion is missing. This sample has millions of clones, with about 95% found just once. Naive CD8 cells comprised CD45RO-negative, CCR7-positively selected cells, excluding terminally differentiated effector memory CD45RA+ cells. Sequencing was done on a sample of naive CD8+ T cells sorted from blood. The receptors derive from a man aged 18 to 35 in good health.

The V gene is TRBV9, the J gene TRBJ2-3; D unresolved. The CDR3 is 14 amino acids. Germline V gene lookup returns CDR1 SGDLS and CDR2 YYNGEE. Trimming took off 0 bases at V and 1 base at J, with 6 bases between the two ends. The CDR3 loop reads CASSVESGTDTQYF. CDR3 DNA sequence: TGTGCCAGCAGCGTAGAGTCGGGCACAGATACGCAGTATTTT. Variable domain in full (rest from reference TRBV9 and TRBJ2-3): DSGVTQTPKHLITATGQRVTLRCSPRSGDLSVYWYQQSLDQGLQFLIQYYNGEERAKGNILERFSAQQFPDLHSELNLSSLELGDSALYFCASSVESGTDTQYFGPGTRLTVL.

The chain carries TRBV5-6 and TRBJ2-7; D not certain. Per the germline V gene, CDR1 is SGHDT and CDR2 is YYEEEE. The CDR3 sequence is 13 residues long. V lost 5 bases and J 1 base, leaving 10 bases between the germline ends. CDR3 DNA: TGTGCCAGCAGGACCGACGGTTCCTACGAGCAGTACTTC. This encodes CASRTDGSYEQYF.

The V gene is TRBV7-9, the J gene TRBJ1-2; weak D call: TRBD1 (6 bases). The CDR3 contains 15 residues. V lost 5 bases and J 5 bases, leaving 18 bases between the germline ends. CDR1 and CDR2 (germline): SEHNR, FQNEAQ (reference sequence). The CDR3 is CASSLGQQPLYGYTF. CDR3 DNA sequence: TGTGCCAGCAGCCTTGGACAGCAACCTCTATATGGCTACACCTTC.

This chain joins TRBV9 and TRBJ2-5; 14 bases agree with TRBD2. The CDR3 consists of 17 residues. V gave up 3 bases and J gave up 3 bases; unmatched junction bases: 7. Germline CDR1 reads SGDLS; CDR2 reads YYNGEE. CDR3 sequence reads: CASSAVPGLAGEETQYF. The CDR3 region has the DNA TGTGCCAGCAGCGCAGTACCGGGACTAGCGGGGGAAGAGACCCAGTACTTC.

With regard to this clone: Other DNA sequences in the same sample also yield this CDR3. The V call is TRBV5-6, the J call TRBJ2-7; D is unclear. The CDR3 sequence is 13 residues long. Trimming removed 0 bases from V and 3 bases from J, with 7 bases in between. Germline CDR1 reads SGHDT; CDR2 reads YYEEEE. The CDR3 bases are TGTGCCAGCAGCTTGGACCGGAGCTACGAGCAGTACTTC. It specifies CASSLDRSYEQYF.

The rearrangement uses TRBV4-1 and TRBJ2-7, with D uncertain. CDR3 length equals 14 residues. The germline CDR1 and CDR2 sequences are MGHRA and YSYEKL. V was clipped by 2 bases and J by 2 bases, with 10 bases between them. This CDR3 reads CASSQPGSPYEQYF. The CDR3 region has the DNA TGCGCCAGCAGCCAACCGGGTTCTCCCTACGAGCAGTACTTC.

V gene TRBV29-1 combines with J gene TRBJ2-3; no firm D call. The CDR3 totals 13 residues. From germline, CDR1 is SQVTM and CDR2 ANQGSEA. V lost 0 bases, J lost 3 bases, and 7 bases lay in between. The CDR3 is CSVEEWDTDTQYF. The CDR3, as DNA: TGCAGCGTTGAAGAGTGGGATACAGATACGCAGTATTTT.

This clone was counted once. The chain is built from TRBV6-1 and TRBJ2-7, with D hard to call. The V gene's germline CDR1 is MNHNS and CDR2 SASEGT. There are 14 residues in the CDR3. V shed 1 base and J shed 3 bases, with 10 bases lying between them. CDR3 amino acids: CASSEGYIFYEQYF. The CDR3 DNA reads TGTGCCAGCAGTGAAGGGTACATCTTCTACGAGCAGTACTTC.

This chain joins TRBV4-1 and TRBJ2-3; D is perhaps TRBD1 (6 bases). CDR1 and CDR2 from the germline V gene are MGHRA and YSYEKL. The CDR3 spans 15 residues. Between the trimmed V and J ends, which lost 0 bases and 1 base, there was a span of 8 bases. The CDR3 protein is CASSQDEGGTDTQYF. The CDR3 DNA reads TGCGCCAGCAGCCAAGATGAGGGGGGCACAGATACGCAGTATTTT.